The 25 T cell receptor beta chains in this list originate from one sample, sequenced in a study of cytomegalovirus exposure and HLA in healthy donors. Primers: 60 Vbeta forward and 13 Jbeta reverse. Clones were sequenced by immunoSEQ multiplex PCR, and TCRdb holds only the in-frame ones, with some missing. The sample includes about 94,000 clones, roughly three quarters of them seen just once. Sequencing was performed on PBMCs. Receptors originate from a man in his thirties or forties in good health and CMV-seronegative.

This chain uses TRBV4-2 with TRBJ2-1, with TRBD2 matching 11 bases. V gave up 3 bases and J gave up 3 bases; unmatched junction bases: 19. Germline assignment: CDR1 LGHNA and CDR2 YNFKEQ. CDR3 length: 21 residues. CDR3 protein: CASSQVFGSGRAPTFYNEQFF. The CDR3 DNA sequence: TGTGCCAGCAGCCAGGTGTTTGGTAGCGGGAGGGCCCCGACCTTCTACAATGAGCAGTTCTTC.

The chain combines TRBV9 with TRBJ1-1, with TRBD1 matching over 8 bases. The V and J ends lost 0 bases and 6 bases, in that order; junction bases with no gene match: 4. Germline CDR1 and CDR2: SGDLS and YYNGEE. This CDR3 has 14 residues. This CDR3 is CASSVARQGSEAFF. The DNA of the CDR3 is TGTGCCAGCAGCGTAGCGCGACAGGGGTCTGAAGCTTTCTTT.

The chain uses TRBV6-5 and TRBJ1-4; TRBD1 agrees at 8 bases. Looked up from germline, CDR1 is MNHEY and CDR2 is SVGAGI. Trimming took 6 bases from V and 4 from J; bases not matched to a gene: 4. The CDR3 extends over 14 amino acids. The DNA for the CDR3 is TGTGCCAGCAGGATACAGGGGGGTAATGAAAAACTGTTTTTT. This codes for CASRIQGGNEKLFF.

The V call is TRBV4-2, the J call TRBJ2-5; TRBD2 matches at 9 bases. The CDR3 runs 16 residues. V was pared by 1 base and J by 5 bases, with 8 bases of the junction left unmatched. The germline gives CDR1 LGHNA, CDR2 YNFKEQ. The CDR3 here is CASSQALAGTRETQYF. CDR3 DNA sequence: TGTGCCAGCAGCCAAGCGCTAGCGGGGACTCGTGAGACCCAGTACTTC.

CDR3: CASSPRDRGLSPLHF. CDR3 in DNA: TGTGCCAGCAGCCCCCGGGACAGGGGGCTTTCACCCCTCCACTTT. V usage is TRBV7-2 and J usage is TRBJ1-6; 12 bases are shared with TRBD1. V was clipped by 5 bases and J by 9 bases; unmatched bases: 5. The CDR3 is 15 amino acids. The germline V gene encodes CDR1 SGHTA and CDR2 FQGNSA.

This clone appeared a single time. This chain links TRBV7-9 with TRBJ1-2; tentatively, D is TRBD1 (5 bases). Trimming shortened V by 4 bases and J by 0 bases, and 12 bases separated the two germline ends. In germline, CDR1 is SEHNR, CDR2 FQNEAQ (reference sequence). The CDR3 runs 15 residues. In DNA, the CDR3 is TGTGCCAGCAGCTACGATCACAGGTCTAACTATGGCTACACCTTC. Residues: CASSYDHRSNYGYTF.

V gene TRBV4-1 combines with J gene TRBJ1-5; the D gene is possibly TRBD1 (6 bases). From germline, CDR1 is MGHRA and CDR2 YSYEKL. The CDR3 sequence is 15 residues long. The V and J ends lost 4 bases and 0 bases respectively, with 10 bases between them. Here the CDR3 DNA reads TGCGCCAGCAGCCGATCAGGGGATAGCAATCAGCCCCAGCATTTT. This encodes CASSRSGDSNQPQHF.

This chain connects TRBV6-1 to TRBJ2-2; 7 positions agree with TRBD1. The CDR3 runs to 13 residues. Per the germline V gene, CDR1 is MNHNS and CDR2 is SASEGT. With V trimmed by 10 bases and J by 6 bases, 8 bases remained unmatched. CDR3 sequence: CAITPDRAGELFF. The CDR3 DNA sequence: TGTGCCATCACTCCAGACAGGGCCGGGGAGCTGTTTTTT.

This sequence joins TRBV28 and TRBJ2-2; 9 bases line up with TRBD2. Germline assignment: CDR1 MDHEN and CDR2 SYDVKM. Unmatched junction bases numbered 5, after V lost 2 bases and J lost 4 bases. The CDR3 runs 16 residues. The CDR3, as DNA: TGTGCCAGCAGTTTACTAGGGACTAGCCCCACCGGGGAGCTGTTTTTT. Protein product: CASSLLGTSPTGELFF.

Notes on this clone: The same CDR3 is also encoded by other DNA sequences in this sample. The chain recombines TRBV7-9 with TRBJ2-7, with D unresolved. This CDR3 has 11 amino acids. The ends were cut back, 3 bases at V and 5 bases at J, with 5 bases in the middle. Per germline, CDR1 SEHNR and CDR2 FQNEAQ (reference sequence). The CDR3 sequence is CASSLYNEQYF. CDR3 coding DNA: TGTGCCAGCAGCTTGTACAACGAGCAGTACTTC.

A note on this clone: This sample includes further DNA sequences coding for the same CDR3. CDR3 region: CASRESNQPQHF. CDR3 nucleotides: TGTGCCAGCAGAGAGTCTAATCAGCCCCAGCATTTT. This chain connects TRBV6-1 to TRBJ1-5; no clear D. V lost 6 bases and J lost 4, with 7 bases in between. Germline CDR1 and CDR2: MNHNS and SASEGT. The CDR3 has 12 amino acids.

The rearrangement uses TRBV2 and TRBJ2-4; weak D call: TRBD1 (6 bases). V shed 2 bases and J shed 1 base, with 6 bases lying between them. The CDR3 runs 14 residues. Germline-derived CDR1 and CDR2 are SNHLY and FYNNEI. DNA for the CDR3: TGTGCCAGCAGTGAACAGGGGGCCAAAAACATTCAGTACTTC. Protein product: CASSEQGAKNIQYF. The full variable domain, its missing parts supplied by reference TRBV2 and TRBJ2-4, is EPEVTQTPSHQVTQMGQEVILRCVPISNHLYFYWYRQILGQKVEFLVSFYNNEISEKSEIFDDQFSVERPDGSNFTLKIRSTKLEDSAMYFCASSEQGAKNIQYFGAGTRLSVL.

The CDR3 protein is CASSLNHYGELFF. The CDR3 coding sequence is TGTGCCAGCAGCTTAAATCACTACGGGGAGCTGTTTTTT. V usage is TRBV7-2 and J usage is TRBJ2-2; D gene uncertain. There are 13 residues in the CDR3. V shed 2 bases and J shed 7 bases, with 8 bases lying between them. CDR1 and CDR2 (germline): SGHTA, FQGNSA.

The CDR3 coding sequence is TGTGCCATCAGCGCCGTGGGTCAGGACAGGGGAAAAGCTAACTATGGCTACACCTTC. This gives the protein CAISAVGQDRGKANYGYTF. The chain carries TRBV10-3 and TRBJ1-2, with TRBD1 matching 9 bases. V trimming: 6 bases; J trimming: 0 bases; junction bases outside the gene matches: 17. The CDR3 sequence is 19 residues long. Germline CDR1 reads ENHRY; CDR2 reads SYGVKD.

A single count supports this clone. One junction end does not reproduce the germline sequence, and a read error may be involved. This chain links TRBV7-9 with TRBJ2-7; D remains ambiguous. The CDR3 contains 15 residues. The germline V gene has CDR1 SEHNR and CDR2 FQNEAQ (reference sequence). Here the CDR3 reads CSSSLRSERAYEQYF. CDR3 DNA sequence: TGTTCCAGCAGCTTACGGTCTGAACGGGCCTACGAGCAGTACTTC.

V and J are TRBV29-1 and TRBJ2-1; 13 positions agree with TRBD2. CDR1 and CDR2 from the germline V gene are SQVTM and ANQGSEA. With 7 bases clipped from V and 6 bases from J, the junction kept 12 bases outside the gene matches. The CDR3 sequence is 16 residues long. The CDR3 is CSAIGLAGVIVNEQFF. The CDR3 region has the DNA TGCAGCGCCATTGGACTAGCGGGAGTGATAGTCAATGAGCAGTTCTTC.

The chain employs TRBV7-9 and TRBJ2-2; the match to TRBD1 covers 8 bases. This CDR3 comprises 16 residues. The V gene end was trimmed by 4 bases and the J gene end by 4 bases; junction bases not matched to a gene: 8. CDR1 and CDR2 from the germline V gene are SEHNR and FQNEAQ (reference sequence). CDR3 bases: TGTGCCAGCAGCTCCCCGGACAGGGTAGGCACCGGGGAGCTGTTTTTT. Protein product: CASSSPDRVGTGELFF.

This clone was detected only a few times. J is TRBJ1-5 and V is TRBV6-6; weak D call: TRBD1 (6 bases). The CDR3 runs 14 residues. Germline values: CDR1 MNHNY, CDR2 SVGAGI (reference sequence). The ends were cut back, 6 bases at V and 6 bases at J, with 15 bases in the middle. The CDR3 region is CASSLTGFRQPQHF. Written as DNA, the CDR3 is TGTGCCAGCAGCCTTACAGGGTTCCGTCAGCCCCAGCATTTT.

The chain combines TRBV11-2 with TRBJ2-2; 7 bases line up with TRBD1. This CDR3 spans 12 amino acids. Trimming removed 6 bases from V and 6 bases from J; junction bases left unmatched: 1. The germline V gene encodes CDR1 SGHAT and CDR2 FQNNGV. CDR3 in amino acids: CASSTGAGELFF. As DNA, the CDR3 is TGTGCCAGCAGTACAGGGGCCGGGGAGCTGTTTTTT.

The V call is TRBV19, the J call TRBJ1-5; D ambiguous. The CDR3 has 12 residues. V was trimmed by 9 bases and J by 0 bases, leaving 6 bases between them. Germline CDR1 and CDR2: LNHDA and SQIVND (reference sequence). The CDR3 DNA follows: TGTGCCAGCGGAGTTAGCAATCAGCCCCAGCATTTT. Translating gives CASGVSNQPQHF.

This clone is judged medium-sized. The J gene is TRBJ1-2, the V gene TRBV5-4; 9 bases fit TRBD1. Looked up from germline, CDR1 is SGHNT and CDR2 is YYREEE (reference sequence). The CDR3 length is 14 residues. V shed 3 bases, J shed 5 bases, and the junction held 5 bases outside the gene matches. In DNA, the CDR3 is TGTGCCAGCAGCTCACGCGGGACAGGGTATGGCTACACCTTC. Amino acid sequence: CASSSRGTGYGYTF.

This chain's CDR3 is CASSFRGPGYEQYF. The CDR3 bases are TGTGCCAGCAGTTTCCGAGGTCCGGGATACGAGCAGTACTTC. V and J are TRBV27 and TRBJ2-7, with TRBD2 as a possible D gene (5 bases). Trimming took off 3 bases at V and 4 bases at J, with 13 bases between the two ends. The CDR3 consists of 14 residues. Germline V lookup: CDR1 MNHEY, CDR2 SMNVEV (reference sequence).

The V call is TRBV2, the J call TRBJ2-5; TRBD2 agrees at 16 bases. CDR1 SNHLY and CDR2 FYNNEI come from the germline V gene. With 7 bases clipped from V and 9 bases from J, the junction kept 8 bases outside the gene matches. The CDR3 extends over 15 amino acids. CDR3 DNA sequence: TGTGCCAGCAAGAGCGGGACTAGCGGGGGGGTGGCCCAGTACTTC. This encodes CASKSGTSGGVAQYF.

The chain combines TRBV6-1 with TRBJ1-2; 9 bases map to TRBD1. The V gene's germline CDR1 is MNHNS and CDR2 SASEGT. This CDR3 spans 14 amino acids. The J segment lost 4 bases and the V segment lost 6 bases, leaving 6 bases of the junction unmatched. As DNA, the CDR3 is TGTGCCAGCAGCGAGGGACAGGGAACCTATGGCTACACCTTC. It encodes CASSEGQGTYGYTF.

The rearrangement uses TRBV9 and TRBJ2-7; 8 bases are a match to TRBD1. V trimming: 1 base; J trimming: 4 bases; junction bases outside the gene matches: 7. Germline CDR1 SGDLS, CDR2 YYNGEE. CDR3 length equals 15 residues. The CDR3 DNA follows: TGTGCCAGCAGCGTATCGGGACAGGAGGTATACGAGCAGTACTTC. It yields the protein CASSVSGQEVYEQYF.